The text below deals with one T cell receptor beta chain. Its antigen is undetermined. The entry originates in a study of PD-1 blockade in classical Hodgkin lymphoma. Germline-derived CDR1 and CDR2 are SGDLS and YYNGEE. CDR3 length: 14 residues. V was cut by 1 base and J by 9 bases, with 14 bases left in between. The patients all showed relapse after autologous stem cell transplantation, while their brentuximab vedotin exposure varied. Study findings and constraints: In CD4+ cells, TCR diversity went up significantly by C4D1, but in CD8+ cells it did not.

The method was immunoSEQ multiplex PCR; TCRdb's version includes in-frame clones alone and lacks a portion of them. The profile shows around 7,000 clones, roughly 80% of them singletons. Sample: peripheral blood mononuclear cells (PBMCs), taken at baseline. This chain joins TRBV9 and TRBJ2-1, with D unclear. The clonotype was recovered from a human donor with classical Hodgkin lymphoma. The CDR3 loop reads CASSVRVSLSEQFF. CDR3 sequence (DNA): TGTGCCAGCAGCGTAAGGGTGAGCCTTAGTGAGCAGTTCTTC.